Listed below are T cell receptor beta chains from one sample, sequenced in a study of T cells after yellow fever vaccination. One entry per CDR3 protein results from TCRdb running MiXCR on the 5' RACE reads. The table includes a few hundred thousand distinct CDR3 sequences, 3% to 4.5% detected once. Here the sequenced sample was PBMCs, taken 5 days after the yellow fever booster vaccination. These receptors all stem from a man younger than 30 who received the YFV17D yellow fever vaccine. Both conserved end residues are trimmed from each CDR3. The D gene is left open where the match is weak.

v_call	d_call	cdr3_aa
TRBV5-1	TRBD1	ASSLAGQGINSGNTIY
TRBV7-8	.	ASSPQRVGGETQY
TRBV5-1	TRBD2	ASSRGREETQY
TRBV5-1	.	ASSLGGLNQETQY
TRBV6-1	.	ASSPVSSGNTIY
TRBV3-1	TRBD1	ASSRQPGQQETQY
TRBV5-1	.	ASENGQALTGELF
TRBV6-6	TRBD1	ASSGQGFGTQY
TRBV7-2	.	ASSSAGGPEAF
TRBV5-1	.	ASSLIGQMNTEAF
TRBV7-2	.	ASSLMSTRDTQY
TRBV29-1	TRBD2	SVDAGANTGELF
TRBV6-5	TRBD1	ASSKGQTTNEKLF
TRBV5-6	.	ASTLLAQGEAF
TRBV9	TRBD2	ASSFQRGGYNEQF
TRBV6-2/TRBV6-3	TRBD2	ASSLTSGYTGELF
TRBV7-9	.	ASSFYGRAAF
TRBV6-6	.	ASSDGEYRSTYGYT
TRBV5-1	TRBD1	ASSLTGGGANVLT